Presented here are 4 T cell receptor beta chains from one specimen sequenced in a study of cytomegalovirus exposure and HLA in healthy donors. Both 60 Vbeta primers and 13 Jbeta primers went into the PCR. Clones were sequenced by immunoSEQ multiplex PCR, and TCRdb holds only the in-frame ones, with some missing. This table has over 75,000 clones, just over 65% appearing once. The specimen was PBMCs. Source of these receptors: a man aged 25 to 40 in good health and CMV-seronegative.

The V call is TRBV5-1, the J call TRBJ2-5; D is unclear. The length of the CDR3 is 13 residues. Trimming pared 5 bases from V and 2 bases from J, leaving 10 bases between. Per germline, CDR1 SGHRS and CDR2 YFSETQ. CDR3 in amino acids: CASSRVVQETQYF. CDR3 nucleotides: TGCGCCAGCAGTCGGGTGGTTCAAGAGACCCAGTACTTC.

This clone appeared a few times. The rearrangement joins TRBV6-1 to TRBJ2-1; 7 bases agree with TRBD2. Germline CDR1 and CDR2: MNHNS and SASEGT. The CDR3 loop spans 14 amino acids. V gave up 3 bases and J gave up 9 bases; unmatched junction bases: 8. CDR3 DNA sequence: TGTGCCAGCAGTGATTGGGGGGAGGGGCGTGAGCAGTTCTTC. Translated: CASSDWGEGREQFF.

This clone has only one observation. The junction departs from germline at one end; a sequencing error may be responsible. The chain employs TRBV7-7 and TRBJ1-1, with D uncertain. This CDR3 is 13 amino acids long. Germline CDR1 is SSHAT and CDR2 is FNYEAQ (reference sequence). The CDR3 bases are TGTGCTAGCAGCTTAAGCGGGAACACTGAAGCTTTCTTT. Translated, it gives CASSLSGNTEAFF.

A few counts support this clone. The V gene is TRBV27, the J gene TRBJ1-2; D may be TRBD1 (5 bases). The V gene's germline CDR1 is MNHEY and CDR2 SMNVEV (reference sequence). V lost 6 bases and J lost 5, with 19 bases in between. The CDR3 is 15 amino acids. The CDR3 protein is CASSPELGAVYGYTF. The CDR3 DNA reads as TGTGCCAGCAGCCCTGAGCTAGGGGCTGTTTATGGCTACACCTTC.